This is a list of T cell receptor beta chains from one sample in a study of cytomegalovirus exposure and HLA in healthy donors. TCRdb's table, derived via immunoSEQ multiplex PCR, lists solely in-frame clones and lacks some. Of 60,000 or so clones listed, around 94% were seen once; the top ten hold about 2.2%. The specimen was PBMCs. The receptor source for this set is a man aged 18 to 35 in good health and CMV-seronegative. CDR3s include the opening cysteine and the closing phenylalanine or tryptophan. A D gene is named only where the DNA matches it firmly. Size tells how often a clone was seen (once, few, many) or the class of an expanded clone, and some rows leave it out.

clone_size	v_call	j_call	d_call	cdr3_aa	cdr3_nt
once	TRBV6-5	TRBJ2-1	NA	CASSHRDYNEQFF	TGTGCCAGCAGCCACCGGGATTACAATGAGCAGTTCTTC
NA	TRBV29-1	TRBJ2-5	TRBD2	CSVEIAGGQETQYF	TGCAGCGTTGAAATAGCGGGAGGACAAGAGACCCAGTACTTC
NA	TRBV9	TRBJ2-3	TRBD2	CASSPKTSGTDTQYF	TGTGCCAGCAGCCCCAAGACTAGCGGCACAGATACGCAGTATTTT
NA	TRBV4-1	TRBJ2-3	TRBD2	CASSAGLAGVSDTQYF	TGCGCCAGCAGCGCTGGACTAGCGGGAGTTTCAGATACGCAGTATTTT
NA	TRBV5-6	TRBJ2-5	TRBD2	CASSPGLAAETQYF	TGTGCCAGCTCACCGGGGCTAGCGGCGGAGACCCAGTACTTC
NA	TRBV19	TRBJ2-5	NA	CASSMNGGKQETQYF	TGTGCCAGTAGTATGAATGGCGGGAAACAAGAGACCCAGTACTTC
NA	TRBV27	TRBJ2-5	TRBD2	CASSRIYTSGSETQYF	TGTGCCAGCAGCAGAATATATACTAGCGGGAGCGAGACCCAGTACTTC
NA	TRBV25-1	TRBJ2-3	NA	CASTDSSSTDTQYF	TGTGCCAGCACCGACAGTTCTAGCACAGATACGCAGTATTTT
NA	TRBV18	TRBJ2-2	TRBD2	CASSPGLAGITGELFF	TGTGCCAGCTCACCTGGACTAGCGGGAATCACCGGGGAGCTGTTTTTT
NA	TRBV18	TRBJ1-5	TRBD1	CASSADRGQPQHF	TGTGCCAGCTCAGCCGACAGGGGCCAGCCCCAGCATTTT
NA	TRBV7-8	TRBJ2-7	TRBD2	CASSLGLAGGLGEQYF	TGTGCCAGCAGCTTAGGGCTAGCGGGAGGGCTGGGCGAGCAGTACTTC
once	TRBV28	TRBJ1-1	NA	CASSGPGQNTEAFF	TGTGCCAGCAGTGGACCGGGACAAAACACTGAAGCTTTCTTT
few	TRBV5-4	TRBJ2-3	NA	CASSLEGVQDTQYF	TGTGCCAGCAGCTTGGAGGGGGTTCAGGATACGCAGTATTTT